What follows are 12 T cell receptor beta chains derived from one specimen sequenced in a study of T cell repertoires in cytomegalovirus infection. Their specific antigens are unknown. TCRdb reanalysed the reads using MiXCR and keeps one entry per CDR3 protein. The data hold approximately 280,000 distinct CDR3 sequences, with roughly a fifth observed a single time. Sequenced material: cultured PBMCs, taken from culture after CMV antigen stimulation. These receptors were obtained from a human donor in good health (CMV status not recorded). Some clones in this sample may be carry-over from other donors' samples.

CDR3 amino acids: CASSPKQQGYTASGANVLTF. CDR3 nucleotides: TGTGCCAGCAGCCCAAAACAACAGGGGTACACGGCCTCTGGGGCCAACGTCCTGACTTTC. The V call is TRBV7-6, the J call TRBJ2-6, with TRBD1 matching 7 bases. Looked up from germline, CDR1 is SGHVS and CDR2 is FNYEAQ. The CDR3 extends over 20 amino acids. J was trimmed by 0 bases and V by 5 bases; bases with no gene match: 16.

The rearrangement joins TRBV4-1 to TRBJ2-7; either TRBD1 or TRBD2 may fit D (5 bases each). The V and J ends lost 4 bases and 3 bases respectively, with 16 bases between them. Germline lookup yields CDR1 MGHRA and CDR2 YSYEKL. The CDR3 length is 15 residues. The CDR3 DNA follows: TGCGCCAGCAGCCCTCGTTGGGGGAGCGACTACGAGCAGTACTTC. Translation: CASSPRWGSDYEQYF.

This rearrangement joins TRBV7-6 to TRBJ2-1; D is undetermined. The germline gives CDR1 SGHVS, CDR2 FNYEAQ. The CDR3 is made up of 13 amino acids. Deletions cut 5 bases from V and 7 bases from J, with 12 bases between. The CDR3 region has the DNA TGTGCCAGCAGCGTTTCTCTCGCAAATGAGCAGTTCTTC. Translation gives CASSVSLANEQFF.

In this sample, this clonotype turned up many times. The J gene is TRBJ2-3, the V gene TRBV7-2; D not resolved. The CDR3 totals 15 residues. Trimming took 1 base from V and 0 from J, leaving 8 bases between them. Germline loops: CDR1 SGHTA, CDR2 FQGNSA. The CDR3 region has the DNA TGTGCCAGCAGCTTAGGCAGGCTCAGCACAGATACGCAGTATTTT. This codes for CASSLGRLSTDTQYF.

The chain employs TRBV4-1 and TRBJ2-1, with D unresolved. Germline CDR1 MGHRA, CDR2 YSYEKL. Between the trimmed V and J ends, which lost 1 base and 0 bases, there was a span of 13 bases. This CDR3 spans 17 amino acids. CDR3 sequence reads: CASSQGGVGSSYNEQFF. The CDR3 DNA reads TGCGCCAGCAGCCAAGGCGGAGTGGGTAGCTCCTACAATGAGCAGTTCTTC.

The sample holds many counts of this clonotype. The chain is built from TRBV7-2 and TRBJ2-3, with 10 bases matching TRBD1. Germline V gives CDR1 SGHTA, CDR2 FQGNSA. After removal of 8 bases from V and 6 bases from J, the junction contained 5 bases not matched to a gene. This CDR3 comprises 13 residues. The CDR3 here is CASRPGQGDTQYF. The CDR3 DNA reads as TGTGCCAGCCGACCGGGACAGGGGGATACGCAGTATTTT.

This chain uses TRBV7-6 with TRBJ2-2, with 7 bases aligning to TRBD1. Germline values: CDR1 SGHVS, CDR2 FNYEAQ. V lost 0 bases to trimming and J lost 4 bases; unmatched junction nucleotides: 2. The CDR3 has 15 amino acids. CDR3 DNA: TGTGCCAGCAGCTTAGCGGGACAGATCACCGGGGAGCTGTTTTTT. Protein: CASSLAGQITGELFF.

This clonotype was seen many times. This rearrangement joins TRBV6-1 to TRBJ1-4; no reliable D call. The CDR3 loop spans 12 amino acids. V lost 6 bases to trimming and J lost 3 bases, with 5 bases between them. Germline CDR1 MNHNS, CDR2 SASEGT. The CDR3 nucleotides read TGTGCCAGCAGGGGTCCTAATGAAAAACTGTTTTTT. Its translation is CASRGPNEKLFF.

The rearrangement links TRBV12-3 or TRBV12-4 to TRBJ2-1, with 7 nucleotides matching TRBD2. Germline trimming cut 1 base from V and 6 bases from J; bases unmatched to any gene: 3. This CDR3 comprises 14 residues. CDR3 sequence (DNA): TGTGCCAGCAGTTTAGGCGGGAGTCTCAATGAGCAGTTCTTC. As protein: CASSLGGSLNEQFF.

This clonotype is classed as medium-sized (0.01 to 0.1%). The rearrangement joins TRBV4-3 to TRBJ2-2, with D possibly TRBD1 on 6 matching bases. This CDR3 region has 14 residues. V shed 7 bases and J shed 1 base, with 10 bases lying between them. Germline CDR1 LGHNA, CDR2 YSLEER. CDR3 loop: CASNQGLNTGELFF. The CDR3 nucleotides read TGCGCCAGCAATCAGGGGTTGAACACCGGGGAGCTGTTTTTT.

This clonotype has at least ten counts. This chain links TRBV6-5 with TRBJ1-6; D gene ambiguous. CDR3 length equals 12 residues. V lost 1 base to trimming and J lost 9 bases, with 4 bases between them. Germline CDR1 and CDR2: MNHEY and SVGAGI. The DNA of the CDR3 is TGTGCCAGCAGTTACTGGGGTTCACCCCTCCACTTT. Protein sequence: CASSYWGSPLHF.

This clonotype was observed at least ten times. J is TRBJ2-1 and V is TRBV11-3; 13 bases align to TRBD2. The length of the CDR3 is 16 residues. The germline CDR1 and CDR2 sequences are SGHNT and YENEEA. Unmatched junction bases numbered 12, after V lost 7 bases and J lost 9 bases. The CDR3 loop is CASTPGLAGSSGEQFF. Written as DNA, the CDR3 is TGTGCCAGCACCCCGGGACTAGCGGGATCATCGGGTGAGCAGTTCTTC.